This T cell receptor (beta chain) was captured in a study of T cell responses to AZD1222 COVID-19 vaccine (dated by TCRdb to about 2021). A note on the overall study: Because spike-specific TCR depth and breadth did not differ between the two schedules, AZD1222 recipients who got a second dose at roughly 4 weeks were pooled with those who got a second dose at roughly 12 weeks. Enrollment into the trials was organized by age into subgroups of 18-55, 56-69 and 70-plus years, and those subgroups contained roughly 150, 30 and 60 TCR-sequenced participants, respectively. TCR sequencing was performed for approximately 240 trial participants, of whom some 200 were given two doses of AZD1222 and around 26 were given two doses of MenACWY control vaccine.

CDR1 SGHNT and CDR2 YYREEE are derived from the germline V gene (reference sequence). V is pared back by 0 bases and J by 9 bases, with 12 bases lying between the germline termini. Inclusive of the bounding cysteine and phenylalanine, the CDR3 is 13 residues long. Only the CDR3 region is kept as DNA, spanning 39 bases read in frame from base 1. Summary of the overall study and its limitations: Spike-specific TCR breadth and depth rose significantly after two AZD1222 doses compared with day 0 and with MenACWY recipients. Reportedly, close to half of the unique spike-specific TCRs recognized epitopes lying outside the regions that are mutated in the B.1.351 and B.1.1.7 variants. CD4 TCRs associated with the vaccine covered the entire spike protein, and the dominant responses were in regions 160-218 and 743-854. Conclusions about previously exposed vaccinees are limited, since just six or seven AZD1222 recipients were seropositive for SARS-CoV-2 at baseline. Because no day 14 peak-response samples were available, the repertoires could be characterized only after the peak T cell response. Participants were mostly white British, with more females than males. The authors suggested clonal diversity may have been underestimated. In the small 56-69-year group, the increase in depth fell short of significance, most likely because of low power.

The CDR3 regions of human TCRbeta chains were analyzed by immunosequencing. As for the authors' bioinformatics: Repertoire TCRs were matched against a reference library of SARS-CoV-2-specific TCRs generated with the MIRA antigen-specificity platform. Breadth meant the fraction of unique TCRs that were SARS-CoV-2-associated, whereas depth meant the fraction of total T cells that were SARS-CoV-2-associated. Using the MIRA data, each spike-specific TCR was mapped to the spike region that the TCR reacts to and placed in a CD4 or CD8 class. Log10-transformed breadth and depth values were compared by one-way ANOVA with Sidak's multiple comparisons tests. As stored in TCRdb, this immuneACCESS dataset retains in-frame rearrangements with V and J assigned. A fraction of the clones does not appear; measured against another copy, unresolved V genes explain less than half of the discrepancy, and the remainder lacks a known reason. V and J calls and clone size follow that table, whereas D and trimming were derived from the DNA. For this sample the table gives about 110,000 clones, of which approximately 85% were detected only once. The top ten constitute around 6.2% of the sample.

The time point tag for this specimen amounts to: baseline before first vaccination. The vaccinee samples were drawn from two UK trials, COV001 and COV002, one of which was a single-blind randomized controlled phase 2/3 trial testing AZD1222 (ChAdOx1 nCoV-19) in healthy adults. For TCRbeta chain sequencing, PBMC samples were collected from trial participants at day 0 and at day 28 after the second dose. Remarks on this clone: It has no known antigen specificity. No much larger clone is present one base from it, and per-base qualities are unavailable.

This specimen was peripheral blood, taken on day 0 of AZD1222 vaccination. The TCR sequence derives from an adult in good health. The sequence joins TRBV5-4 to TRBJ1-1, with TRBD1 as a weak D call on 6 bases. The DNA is TGTGCCAGCAGCTTGGAAGGGGGTTCGCAAGCTTTCTTT. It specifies CASSLEGGSQAFF.